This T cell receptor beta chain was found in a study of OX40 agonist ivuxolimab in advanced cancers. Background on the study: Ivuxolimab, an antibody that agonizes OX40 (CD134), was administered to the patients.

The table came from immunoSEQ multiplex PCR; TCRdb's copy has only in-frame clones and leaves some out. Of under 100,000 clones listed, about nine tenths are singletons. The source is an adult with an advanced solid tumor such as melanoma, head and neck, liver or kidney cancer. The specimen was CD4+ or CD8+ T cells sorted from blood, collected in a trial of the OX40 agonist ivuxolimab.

The CDR3 reads CASSVVGTGPPEGYTF. CDR3 DNA sequence: TGTGCCAGCAGCGTGGTCGGGACAGGGCCTCCAGAGGGCTACACCTTC. The rearrangement links TRBV9 to TRBJ1-2; 9 bases align to TRBD1. This CDR3 is built from 16 residues. V lost 2 bases, J lost 8 bases, and 13 bases stayed unmatched. Germline lookup yields CDR1 SGDLS and CDR2 YYNGEE.